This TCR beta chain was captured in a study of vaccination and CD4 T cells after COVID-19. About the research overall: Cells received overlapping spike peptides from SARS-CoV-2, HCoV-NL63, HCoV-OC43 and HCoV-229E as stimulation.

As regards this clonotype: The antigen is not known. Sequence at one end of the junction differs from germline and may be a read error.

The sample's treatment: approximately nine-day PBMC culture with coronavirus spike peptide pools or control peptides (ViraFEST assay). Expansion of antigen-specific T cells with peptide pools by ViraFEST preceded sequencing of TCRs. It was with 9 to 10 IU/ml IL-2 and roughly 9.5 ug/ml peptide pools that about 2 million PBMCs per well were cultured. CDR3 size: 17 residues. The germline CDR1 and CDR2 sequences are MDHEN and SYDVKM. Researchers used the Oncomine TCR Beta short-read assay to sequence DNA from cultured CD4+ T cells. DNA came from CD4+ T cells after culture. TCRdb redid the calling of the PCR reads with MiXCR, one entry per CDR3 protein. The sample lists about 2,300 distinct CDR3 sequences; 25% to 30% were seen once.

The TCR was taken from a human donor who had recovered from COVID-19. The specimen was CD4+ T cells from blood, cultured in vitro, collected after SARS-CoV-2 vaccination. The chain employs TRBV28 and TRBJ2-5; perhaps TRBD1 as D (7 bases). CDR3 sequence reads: CASNPRTGGWGQETRYF. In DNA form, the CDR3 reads TGTGCCAGCAACCCTCGGACAGGAGGGTGGGGGCAAGAGACCCGGTACTTC.